The present TCR beta chain was sequenced within a study of beta chain features in type 1 diabetes. Whole-study findings and limits: Cells expressing TCR highly could be over-represented by cDNA sequencing. Researchers could not determine here whether HLA type influences TCRB rearrangement. The naive, central memory and Treg TCRB repertoires showed an apparent similarity that was greater among patients than among healthy donors. In every one of the four CD4+ subsets, TCRB CDR3s were moderately but significantly shorter in Type 1 diabetes patients.

Expressed TCRB transcripts were sequenced, since all the RNA that had been isolated was reverse transcribed. TCRdb's table, derived via immunoSEQ multiplex PCR, lists solely in-frame clones and lacks some. The sample holds 500,000 to 850,000 clones, over 13% seen once. This clone was detected only a few times. Its antigen is not identified. The germline V gene has CDR1 LNHNV and CDR2 YYDKDF (reference sequence). V was clipped by 6 bases and J by 7 bases, with 25 bases between them. The CDR3 runs to 16 residues. This receptor was obtained from a man between 18 and 29 years old with type 1 diabetes. Sequences were obtained from naive CD4+ T cells from blood. The V call is TRBV15, the J call TRBJ2-7; D might be TRBD1 (6 bases). CDR3 loop: CATSRGGAQRLGEQYF. For the CDR3, the DNA is TGTGCCACCAGTCGTGGGGGCGCGCAACGACTTGGAGAGCAGTACTTC.